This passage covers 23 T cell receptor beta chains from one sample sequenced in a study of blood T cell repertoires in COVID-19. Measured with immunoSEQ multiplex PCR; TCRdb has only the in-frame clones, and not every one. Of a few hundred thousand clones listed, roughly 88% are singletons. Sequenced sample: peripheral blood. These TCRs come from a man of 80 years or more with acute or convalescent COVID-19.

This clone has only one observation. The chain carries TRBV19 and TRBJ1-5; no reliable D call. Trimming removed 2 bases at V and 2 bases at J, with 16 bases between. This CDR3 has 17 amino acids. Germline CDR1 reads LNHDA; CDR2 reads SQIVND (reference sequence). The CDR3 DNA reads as TGTGCCAGTAGTATAAGTATAGGAGGGCGCGGCAATCAGCCCCAGCATTTT. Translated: CASSISIGGRGNQPQHF. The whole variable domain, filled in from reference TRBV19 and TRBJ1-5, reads DGGITQSPKYLFRKEGQNVTLSCEQNLNHDAMYWYRQDPGQGLRLIYYSQIVNDFQKGDIAEGYSVSREKKESFPLTVTSAQKNPTAFYLCASSISIGGRGNQPQHFGDGTRLSIL.

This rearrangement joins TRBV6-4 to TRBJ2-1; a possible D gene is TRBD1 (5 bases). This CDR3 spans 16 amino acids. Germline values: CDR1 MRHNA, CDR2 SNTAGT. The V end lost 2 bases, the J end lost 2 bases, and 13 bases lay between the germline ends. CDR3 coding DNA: TGTGCCAGCAGTGACGCGCAGGGAAGGACCTACAATGAGCAGTTCTTC. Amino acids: CASSDAQGRTYNEQFF.

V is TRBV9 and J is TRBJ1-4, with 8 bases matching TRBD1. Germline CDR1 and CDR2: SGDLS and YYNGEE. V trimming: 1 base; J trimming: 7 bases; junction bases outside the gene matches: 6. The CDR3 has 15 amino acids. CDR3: CASSVQGAPSEKLFF. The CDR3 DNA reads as TGTGCCAGCAGCGTACAGGGGGCGCCTAGTGAAAAACTGTTTTTT.

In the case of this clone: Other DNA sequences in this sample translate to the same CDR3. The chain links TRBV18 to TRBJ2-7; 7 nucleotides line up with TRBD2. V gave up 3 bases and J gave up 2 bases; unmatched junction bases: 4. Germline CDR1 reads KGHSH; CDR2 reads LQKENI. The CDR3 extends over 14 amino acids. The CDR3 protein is CASSPGGLPYEQYF. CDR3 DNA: TGTGCCAGCTCACCGGGGGGACTACCCTACGAGCAGTACTTC.

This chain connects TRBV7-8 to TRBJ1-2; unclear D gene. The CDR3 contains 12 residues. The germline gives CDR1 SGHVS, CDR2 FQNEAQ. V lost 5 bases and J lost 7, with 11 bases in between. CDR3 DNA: TGTGCCAGCAGCCCGCCCCGGGGTGGCTACACCTTC. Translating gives CASSPPRGGYTF.

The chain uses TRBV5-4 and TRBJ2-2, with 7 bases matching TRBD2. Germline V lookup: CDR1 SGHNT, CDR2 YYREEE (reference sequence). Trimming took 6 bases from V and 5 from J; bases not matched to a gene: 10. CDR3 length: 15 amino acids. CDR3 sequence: CASNPGLGGTGELFF. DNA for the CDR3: TGTGCCAGCAACCCAGGGTTGGGGGGGACCGGGGAGCTGTTTTTT.

The CDR3 reads CASSESGQGSYEQYF. In nucleotides, the CDR3 is TGTGCCAGCAGTGAGAGTGGACAGGGCTCCTACGAGCAGTACTTC. The chain is built from TRBV2 and TRBJ2-7; TRBD1 matches at 8 bases. Germline values: CDR1 SNHLY, CDR2 FYNNEI. The length of the CDR3 is 15 residues. Unmatched junction bases numbered 4, after V lost 3 bases and J lost 0 bases. The full variable domain, rest sourced from reference TRBV2 and TRBJ2-7, is EPEVTQTPSHQVTQMGQEVILRCVPISNHLYFYWYRQILGQKVEFLVSFYNNEISEKSEIFDDQFSVERPDGSNFTLKIRSTKLEDSAMYFCASSESGQGSYEQYFGPGTRLTVT.

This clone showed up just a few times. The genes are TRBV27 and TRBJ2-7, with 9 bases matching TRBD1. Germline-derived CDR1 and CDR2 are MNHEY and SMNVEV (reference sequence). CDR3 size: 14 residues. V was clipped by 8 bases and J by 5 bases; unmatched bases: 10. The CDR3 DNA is TGTGCCAGCGGAACCGGGACAGGGAGGCACGAGCAGTACTTC. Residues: CASGTGTGRHEQYF.

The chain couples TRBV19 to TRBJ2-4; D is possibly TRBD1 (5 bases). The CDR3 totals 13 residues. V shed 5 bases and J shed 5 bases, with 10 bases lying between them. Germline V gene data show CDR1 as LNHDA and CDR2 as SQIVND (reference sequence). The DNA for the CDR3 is TGTGCCAGTAGTTTCGGCAGGGAAAACATTCAGTACTTC. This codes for CASSFGRENIQYF.

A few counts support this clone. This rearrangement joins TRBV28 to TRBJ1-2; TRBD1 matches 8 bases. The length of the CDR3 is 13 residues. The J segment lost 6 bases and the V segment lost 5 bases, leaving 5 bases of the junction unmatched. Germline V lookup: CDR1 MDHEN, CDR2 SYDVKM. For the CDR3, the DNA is TGTGCCAGCAGTCTGGACAGGGTTAATGGCTACACCTTC. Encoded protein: CASSLDRVNGYTF.

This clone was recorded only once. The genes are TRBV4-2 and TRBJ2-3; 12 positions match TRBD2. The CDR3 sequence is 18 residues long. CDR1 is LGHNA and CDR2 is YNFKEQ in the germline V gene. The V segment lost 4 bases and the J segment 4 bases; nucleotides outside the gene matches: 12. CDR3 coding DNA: TGTGCCAGCAGCCGCCATGGGGCTAGCGGGGGGGCATCAGATACGCAGTATTTT. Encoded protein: CASSRHGASGGASDTQYF.

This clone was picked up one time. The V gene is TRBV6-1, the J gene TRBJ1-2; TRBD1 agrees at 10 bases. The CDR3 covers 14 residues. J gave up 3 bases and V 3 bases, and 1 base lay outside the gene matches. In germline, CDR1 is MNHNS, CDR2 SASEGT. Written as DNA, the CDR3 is TGTGCCAGCAGTGACGGGACAGGGGACTATGGCTACACCTTC. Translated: CASSDGTGDYGYTF.

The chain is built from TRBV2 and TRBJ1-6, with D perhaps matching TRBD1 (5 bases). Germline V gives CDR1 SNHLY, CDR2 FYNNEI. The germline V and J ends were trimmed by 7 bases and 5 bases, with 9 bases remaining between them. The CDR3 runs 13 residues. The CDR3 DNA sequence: TGTGCCAGCACCAGGGTTGATAATTCACCCCTCCACTTT. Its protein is CASTRVDNSPLHF.

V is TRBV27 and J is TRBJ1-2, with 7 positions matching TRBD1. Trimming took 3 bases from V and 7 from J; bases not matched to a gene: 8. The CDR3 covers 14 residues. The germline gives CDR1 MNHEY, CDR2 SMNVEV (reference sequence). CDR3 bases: TGTGCCAGCAGTTTTAGACAGGGTGGGGGTGGCTACACCTTC. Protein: CASSFRQGGGGYTF.

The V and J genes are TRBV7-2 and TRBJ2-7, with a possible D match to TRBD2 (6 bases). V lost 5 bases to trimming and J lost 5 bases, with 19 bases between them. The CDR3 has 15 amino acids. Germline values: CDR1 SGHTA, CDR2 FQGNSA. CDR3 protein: CASSAPGRGSHEQYF. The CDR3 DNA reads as TGTGCCAGCAGCGCCCCCGGGCGGGGCTCGCACGAGCAGTACTTC. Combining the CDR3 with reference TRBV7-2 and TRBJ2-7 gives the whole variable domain GAGVSQSPSNKVTEKGKDVELRCDPISGHTALYWYRQSLGQGLEFLIYFQGNSAPDKSGLPSDRFSAERTGGSVSTLTIQRTQQEDSAVYLCASSAPGRGSHEQYFGPGTRLTVT.

CDR3 sequence reads: CSVGAGSYEQYF. Written as DNA, the CDR3 is TGCAGCGTGGGGGCAGGGAGCTACGAGCAGTACTTC. The chain uses TRBV29-1 and TRBJ2-7; possible D gene TRBD1, 6 bases. Trimming took off 6 bases at V and 3 bases at J, with 12 bases between the two ends. CDR1 is SQVTM, CDR2 ANQGSEA, per germline. CDR3 length: 12 amino acids.

The chain's CDR3 is CASSELAVTYEQYF. CDR3 DNA: TGTGCCAGCAGTGAACTAGCCGTTACCTACGAGCAGTACTTC. The V call is TRBV2, the J call TRBJ2-7, with D perhaps matching TRBD2 (5 bases). This CDR3 contains 14 residues. Germline-derived CDR1 and CDR2 are SNHLY and FYNNEI. The V end lost 2 bases, the J end lost 2 bases, and 10 bases lay between the germline ends.

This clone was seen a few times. The CDR3: CASSPSGTAFSGNTIYF. The CDR3, as DNA: TGTGCCAGCAGCCCCTCCGGGACAGCATTCTCTGGAAACACCATATATTTT. V is TRBV27 and J is TRBJ1-3; 7 positions agree with TRBD1. The V gene's germline CDR1 is MNHEY and CDR2 SMNVEV (reference sequence). J lost 0 bases, V lost 6 bases, and 11 bases had no gene match. The CDR3 covers 17 residues.

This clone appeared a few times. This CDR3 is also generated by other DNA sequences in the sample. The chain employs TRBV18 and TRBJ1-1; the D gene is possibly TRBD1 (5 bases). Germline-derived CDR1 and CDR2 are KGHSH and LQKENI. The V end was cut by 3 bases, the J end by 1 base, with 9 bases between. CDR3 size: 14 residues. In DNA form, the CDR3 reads TGTGCCAGCTCACCTCAGGGCGAGAACACTGAAGCTTTCTTT. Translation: CASSPQGENTEAFF.

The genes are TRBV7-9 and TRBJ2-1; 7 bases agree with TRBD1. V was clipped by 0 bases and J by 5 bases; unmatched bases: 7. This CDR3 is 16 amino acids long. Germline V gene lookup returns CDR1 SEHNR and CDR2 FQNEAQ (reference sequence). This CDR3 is CASSLALRGNDNEQFF. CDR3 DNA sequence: TGTGCCAGCAGCTTAGCGCTCAGGGGGAATGACAATGAGCAGTTCTTC.

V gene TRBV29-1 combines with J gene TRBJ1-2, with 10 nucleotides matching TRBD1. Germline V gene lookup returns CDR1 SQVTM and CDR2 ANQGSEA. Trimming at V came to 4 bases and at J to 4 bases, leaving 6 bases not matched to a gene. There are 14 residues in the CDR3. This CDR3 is CSVGGTGEGYGYTF. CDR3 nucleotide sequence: TGCAGCGTTGGGGGGACAGGGGAAGGCTATGGCTACACCTTC.

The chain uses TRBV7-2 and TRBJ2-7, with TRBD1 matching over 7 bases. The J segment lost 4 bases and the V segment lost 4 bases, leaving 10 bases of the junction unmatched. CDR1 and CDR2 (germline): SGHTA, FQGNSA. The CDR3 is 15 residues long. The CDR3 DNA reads TGTGCCAGCAGCTCGGACGCAGGGGGATTATACGAGCAGTACTTC. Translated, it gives CASSSDAGGLYEQYF.

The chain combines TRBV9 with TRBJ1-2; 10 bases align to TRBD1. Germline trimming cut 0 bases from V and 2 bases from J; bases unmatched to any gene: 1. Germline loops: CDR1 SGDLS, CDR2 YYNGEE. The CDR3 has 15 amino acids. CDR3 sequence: CASSVGGQGNYGYTF. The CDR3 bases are TGTGCCAGCAGCGTAGGGGGACAGGGGAACTATGGCTACACCTTC.